The clone carrying this T cell receptor (beta chain) was recorded once. Authors' processing steps: Cell counts per sample came from amplifying reference gene primers. Assay used: immunoSEQ multiplex PCR; TCRdb lists only in-frame clones, some missing. For V, J and clone size, that table is used; D and trimming come from the DNA. The sample records around 41,000 clones, 90% being singletons. This CDR3 comprises 16 residues. The V gene's germline CDR1 is SGHTA and CDR2 FQGNSA. V dropped 6 bases and J dropped 4 bases, with 19 bases sitting between them. The data were obtained in a study of blood T cell repertoires in COVID-19. Study as a whole: Both acute and convalescent COVID-19 samples were obtained from the United States, Italy and Spain. Sources were T cells, B-cell-depleted T cells, or PBMCs; the material itself was cDNA or gDNA.

This sequence originates from a human donor in a cohort sampled during active COVID-19. The chain couples TRBV7-2 to TRBJ1-3; no definite D call. Input material: peripheral blood. In DNA, the CDR3 is TGTGCCAGCAGTCCCGTTGATGGAGTTTCCGGAAACACCATATATTTT. As protein: CASSPVDGVSGNTIYF.